This entry lists 3 T cell receptor beta chains sequenced from one sample in a study of human T cells and chemical hapten exposure. TCRdb re-called the RACE reads with MiXCR, one entry per CDR3 protein. This sample has about 34,000 distinct CDR3 sequences, with 6% to 7% found just once. Time point of the sample: patch test 1, 2 weeks after DPC sensitization. Treatment defined: therapeutic diphenylcyclopropenone sensitization with weekly scalp DPC. Sequencing started from total RNA isolated from unfractionated whole blood. The specimen comprised whole blood, sampled in connection with sensitization to the hapten diphenylcyclopropenone (DPC). The origin of the receptors is a young woman with alopecia areata. Some clones in this sample may be carry-over from other donors' samples.

The J gene is TRBJ1-2, the V gene TRBV20-1; possibly TRBD1 for D (5 bases). The CDR3 runs to 13 residues. CDR1 DFQATT and CDR2 SNEGSKA come from the germline V gene (reference sequence). V was shortened by 1 base and J by 8 bases, with 14 bases between the two germline ends. The CDR3 reads CSARGGLVEGYTF. CDR3 sequence (DNA): TGCAGTGCTAGAGGGGGCTTGGTGGAGGGCTACACCTTC.

This clonotype was observed at least ten times. V usage is TRBV5-1 and J usage is TRBJ2-1; 11 bases match TRBD2. From germline, CDR1 is SGHRS and CDR2 YFSETQ. The CDR3 runs to 15 residues. The junction had 9 bases not matched to a gene; V was cut back by 4 bases and J by 9 bases. CDR3 in DNA: TGCGCCAGCAGCGTAATAGCGGGGGGGCAGAGTGAGCAGTTCTTC. Translated: CASSVIAGGQSEQFF.

This clonotype has a count of ten or more. The rearrangement joins TRBV12-3 or TRBV12-4 to TRBJ2-2, with D possibly being TRBD1 (5 bases). This CDR3 has 14 residues. Trimming removed 1 base at V and 5 bases at J, with 8 bases between. In DNA form, the CDR3 reads TGTGCCAGCAGTTTAGTGGGGCTGACCGGGGAGCTGTTTTTT. Translation gives CASSLVGLTGELFF.